A selection of T cell receptor beta chains follows, all from one sample in a study of vaccination and CD4 T cells after COVID-19. TCRdb re-derived calls from the PCR reads in MiXCR, one entry per CDR3 protein. The data show 8,000 to 9,500 distinct CDR3 sequences, under 35% seen once. No antigens are known for them. Sequenced input: CD4+ T cells from blood, cultured in vitro. The source is a human donor in good health. CDR3s include the opening cysteine and the closing phenylalanine or tryptophan. A D gene is named only where the DNA matches it firmly. For some rows the clone size is stated as once, few or many, or as a class when expanded; others skip it.

j_call: TRBJ1-5; v_call: TRBV2; clone_size: few; d_call: -; cdr3_nt: TGTGCCAGCAGTGAACGGGCCAAAGATCAGCCCCAGCATTTT; cdr3_aa: CASSERAKDQPQHF
j_call: TRBJ2-7; v_call: TRBV12-3/TRBV12-4; clone_size: -; d_call: -; cdr3_nt: TGTGCCAGCAGTTTAGGGTCCTACGAGCAGTACTTC; cdr3_aa: CASSLGSYEQYF
j_call: TRBJ1-6; v_call: TRBV10-3; clone_size: few; d_call: -; cdr3_nt: TGTGCCACCCAATCCCCCGACATCTCCTATAATTCACCCCTCCACTTT; cdr3_aa: CATQSPDISYNSPLHF
j_call: TRBJ2-5; v_call: TRBV7-3; clone_size: -; d_call: -; cdr3_nt: TGTGCCAGCAGCCTCACTTCGGGAAGTCAGACCCAGTACTTC; cdr3_aa: CASSLTSGSQTQYF
j_call: TRBJ2-5; v_call: TRBV10-3; clone_size: medium-sized; d_call: -; cdr3_nt: TGTGCCATCAGACCTAGAGAAGGCCAAGAGACCCAGTACTTC; cdr3_aa: CAIRPREGQETQYF
j_call: TRBJ1-3; v_call: TRBV7-9; clone_size: few; d_call: -; cdr3_nt: TGTGCCAGCAGCTTTCAGGGATCTGGAAACACCATATATTTT; cdr3_aa: CASSFQGSGNTIYF
j_call: TRBJ2-1; v_call: TRBV7-9; clone_size: -; d_call: -; cdr3_nt: TGTGCCAGCAGCTCGGACTTTCCTGAGCAGTTCTTC; cdr3_aa: CASSSDFPEQFF
j_call: TRBJ1-6; v_call: TRBV27; clone_size: -; d_call: -; cdr3_nt: TGTGCCAACAGTTTCCGGGGCCGCGATTCACCCCTCCACTTT; cdr3_aa: CANSFRGRDSPLHF
j_call: TRBJ1-1; v_call: TRBV6-1; clone_size: -; d_call: -; cdr3_nt: TGTGCCAGCAAGCGATCGATGAACACTGAAGCTTTCTTT; cdr3_aa: CASKRSMNTEAFF
j_call: TRBJ2-3; v_call: TRBV12-2; clone_size: -; d_call: -; cdr3_nt: TGTGCTCCAAATAGCACAGATACGCAGTATTTT; cdr3_aa: CAPNSTDTQYF
j_call: TRBJ2-7; v_call: TRBV7-8; clone_size: -; d_call: -; cdr3_nt: TGTGCCAGCAGCTTAGGGCAAAGGTGGGAACCCTCCTACGAGCAGTACTTC; cdr3_aa: CASSLGQRWEPSYEQYF
j_call: TRBJ2-1; v_call: TRBV6-1; clone_size: -; d_call: -; cdr3_nt: TGTGCCAGCACCCACCTCCCAAGGGGGTTGAATGAGCAGTTCTTC; cdr3_aa: CASTHLPRGLNEQFF
j_call: TRBJ2-7; v_call: TRBV25-1; clone_size: few; d_call: -; cdr3_nt: TGTGCCAGCAGTGAATACTACGGGGGAGCTCCCAACGAGCAGTACTTC; cdr3_aa: CASSEYYGGAPNEQYF
j_call: TRBJ1-1; v_call: TRBV30; clone_size: -; d_call: TRBD1; cdr3_nt: TGTGCCTGGAGTTCCGACAGGGCGAACACTGAAGCTTTCTTT; cdr3_aa: CAWSSDRANTEAFF
j_call: TRBJ1-3; v_call: TRBV6-1; clone_size: -; d_call: TRBD1; cdr3_nt: TGTGCCAGCATGCCCGTAGGGACAGGGGTGCTCGGAAACACCATATATTTT; cdr3_aa: CASMPVGTGVLGNTIYF
j_call: TRBJ2-5; v_call: TRBV27; clone_size: few; d_call: TRBD2; cdr3_nt: TGTGCCAGCACCATAGGACTAGCGGGAGTAGAGACCCAGTACTTC; cdr3_aa: CASTIGLAGVETQYF